These T cell receptor beta chains were read from a single sample in a study of T cell repertoires in cytomegalovirus infection. TCRdb itself ran the reads through MiXCR, one entry per CDR3 protein. The table shows some 920,000 distinct CDR3 sequences, with less than 35% occurring only once. For these receptors, no antigen is known. The starting material was cultured CD8+ T cells from PBMCs, obtained from culture after CMV antigen stimulation. These receptors all come from a human donor in good health (CMV status not recorded). Some clones in this sample may be carry-over from other donors' samples. Each CDR3 is given with its conserved first and last residue.

TRBJ1-2,TRBV20-1,15,CSARVLTPTSYGYTF
TRBJ2-5,TRBV12-5,15,CASGLAPDNQETQYF
TRBJ1-5,TRBV7-6,15,CASSLAGQGAQPQHF
TRBJ1-2,TRBV19,15,CASRPRGGQATLDTF
TRBJ2-2,TRBV7-6,14,CASSQHEATGELFF
TRBJ1-1,TRBV12-3/TRBV12-4,18,CASSRGVGGAQTNTEAFF
TRBJ1-2,TRBV6-5,13,CASSYSLINGYTF
TRBJ1-1,TRBV7-4,14,CVSSSRDRHTEAFF
TRBJ2-3,TRBV4-2,16,CASSALYSGGPDTQYF
TRBJ1-2,TRBV20-1,15,CSARGRLTPGYGYTF
TRBJ2-7,TRBV7-2,13,CASSFGVTYEQYF
TRBJ2-2,TRBV5-6,14,CASSYGRPAGELFF
TRBJ2-4,TRBV7-6,14,CASSSPRDVNIQYF
TRBJ2-1,TRBV7-2,16,CASSTGTSGAYNEQFF
TRBJ1-1,TRBV6-2/TRBV6-3,12,CASRGQNTEAFF
TRBJ2-1,TRBV7-9,12,CASSLTAPEQFF
TRBJ2-1,TRBV7-6,15,CASSLVAGEGNEQFF
TRBJ1-5,TRBV4-1,16,CASSQDIIQFNQPQHF
TRBJ2-3,TRBV7-2,16,CTSSPSGGLPTDTQYF
TRBJ2-1,TRBV2,13,CASLELTGHEQFF
TRBJ1-2,TRBV12-5,16,CASGWSTDRDNDGYTF
TRBJ2-3,TRBV12-3/TRBV12-4,14,CASSLAGPSDTQYF
TRBJ1-2,TRBV10-3,13,CAISATGDYGYTF
TRBJ1-1,TRBV6-1,15,CASSELWQGAVEAFF
TRBJ2-7,TRBV7-9,20,CASSLPAGTGPPRGGYEQYF
TRBJ2-3,TRBV12-3/TRBV12-4,14,CASSWAGVTDTQYF
TRBJ2-5,TRBV23-1,16,CASSPPDKGLLQTQYF
TRBJ2-4,TRBV5-1,16,CASRTMEDRAKNIQYF
TRBJ2-5,TRBV7-9,15,CASSLRVLGQETQYF
TRBJ2-1,TRBV4-1,14,CASSQDHINNEQFF
TRBJ2-5,TRBV7-8,11,CASSPGDGANF
TRBJ2-3,TRBV7-9,16,CASSLTEAGITDTQYF
TRBJ2-7,TRBV20-1,14,CSARDRETGDEQYF
TRBJ2-5,TRBV7-2,13,CVSSLGGAKTQYF
TRBJ2-4,TRBV27,14,CASSLGQGGPIQYF
TRBJ2-5,TRBV4-3,14,CASSDGGPQETQYF
TRBJ1-6,TRBV27,17,CASSWDRPKMNNSPLHF
TRBJ2-5,TRBV28,15,CASSGGTGGRETQYF
TRBJ1-1,TRBV19,13,CASSPGMGTEAFF
TRBJ1-1,TRBV5-1,15,CASREWTGASTEAFF
TRBJ1-2,TRBV6-1,14,CASSATGVAYGYTF
TRBJ2-1,TRBV6-2/TRBV6-3,12,CASAGFVNEQFF
TRBJ2-5,TRBV7-9,14,CASSLPGGGETQYF
TRBJ2-1,TRBV18,14,CASSPGTGDNEQFF
TRBJ2-5,TRBV6-2/TRBV6-3,17,CASSLGQGAGTKETQYF
TRBJ1-5,TRBV7-9,14,CVSSPSGQHQPQHF
TRBJ2-2,TRBV7-9,15,CASSLGGWYTGELFF
TRBJ2-1,TRBV7-6,13,CASSLGSNNEQFF
TRBJ1-2,TRBV7-9,14,CASRRPGQRYGYTF
TRBJ1-1,TRBV7-6,13,CASSLQYPTEAFF
TRBJ1-1,TRBV4-1,15,CASSQALGVGTEAFF
TRBJ1-2,TRBV12-3/TRBV12-4,12,CASRLGGYGYTF
TRBJ2-3,TRBV6-5,15,CASSYSWASTDTQYF